This TCR beta chain stems from a study of T-cell reconstitution after alpha-beta-depleted transplantation in children. Study outcomes and limitations: A year post-transplant, T-cell counts and diversity derived mostly from newly produced T cells.

Worth noting for this clonotype: What it recognizes is unknown.

The germline gives CDR1 SGHAT, CDR2 FQNNGV. Trimming removed 5 bases from V and 1 base from J; junction bases left unmatched: 4. This CDR3 comprises 15 residues. The TCRbeta library incorporated unique molecular identifiers. MiXCR, run by TCRdb on the PCR reads, gives a single entry per CDR3 protein. The sample shows roughly 570,000 distinct CDR3 sequences, roughly 27% of them seen only once. Here the sequenced sample was PBMCs, taken before TCRalphabeta/CD19-depleted stem cell transplant. The V and J genes are TRBV11-2 and TRBJ2-2; 7 positions agree with TRBD2. This sequence was found in a boy in the first two years of life with Wiskott-Aldrich syndrome, due to receive a stem cell transplant. CDR3 loop: CASSRTRKNTGELFF. The CDR3 DNA sequence: TGTGCCAGCAGCCGGACTAGAAAGAACACCGGGGAGCTGTTTTTT.